This T cell receptor beta chain was documented in a study of T cells after yellow fever vaccination. This CDR3 comprises 13 residues. Germline values: CDR1 SGHTA, CDR2 FQGNSA. V lost 4 bases to trimming and J lost 4 bases, with 8 bases between them. Study results and caveats: Just a small share of clonotypes turned up in the CD4 compartment as well as the CD8 compartment.

TCRdb re-derived calls from the 5' RACE reads in MiXCR, one entry per CDR3 protein. The data contain about 250,000 distinct CDR3 sequences, approximately 3.5% of them singletons. This clonotype was detected many times. The antigen remains unidentified. This chain uses TRBV7-2 with TRBJ2-1; D not resolved. The specimen comprised PBMCs, sampled 15 days after the yellow fever booster vaccination. This TCR was sampled from a man aged 18 to 30 who received the YFV17D yellow fever vaccine. The CDR3 here is CASSSKIYNEQFF. For the CDR3, the DNA is TGTGCCAGCAGCTCGAAGATTTACAATGAGCAGTTCTTC.